This TCR beta chain was identified in a study of glioma-infiltrating T cells after dendritic cell vaccination. Time point of the sample: after dendritic cell vaccination, including at tumor progression/relapse. General observations from the study: Higher TCR clonality did not directly relate to longer survival.

The CDR3 covers 11 residues. Trimming cost V 5 bases and J 2 bases, with 4 bases left between them. CDR1 is MNHEY, CDR2 SVGAGI, per germline. This clone was recorded a few times. The antigen is not known. Using immunoSEQ multiplex PCR, the repertoire was profiled, and TCRdb retains in-frame clones only, with some absent. The sample shows approximately 99,000 clones, about 85% of them seen only once. The source material was blood, sampled after dendritic cell vaccination. This chain joins TRBV6-5 and TRBJ2-7; D not resolved. The TCR sequence derives from a human donor with glioblastoma. CDR3 sequence (DNA): TGTGCCAGCAGTACAACCTACGAGCAGTACTTC. It yields the protein CASSTTYEQYF.